This is a list of T cell receptor beta chains from one sample in a study of blood T cell repertoires in COVID-19. Sequenced by immunoSEQ multiplex PCR; TCRdb stores in-frame clones only, minus some. The repertoire holds 300,000 to 350,000 clones, 80% to 90% seen once, with around 2.1% in the top ten. Specimen: PBMCs or T cells enriched from blood (not recorded which). Receptors were obtained from a man in his thirties or forties who had recovered from COVID-19. CDR3s include the opening cysteine and the closing phenylalanine or tryptophan. Each record gives: V gene, CDR3 length, clone size, D gene, J gene, CDR3 DNA, CDR3 protein. A D gene is named only where the DNA matches it firmly. The size of a clone is reported for some rows only, either as once, few or many, or as a class for expanded clones.

TRBV5-1	14	NA	TRBD1	TRBJ2-4	TGCGCCAGCAGCACAGGGACAGGGGGTAACATTCAGTACTTC	CASSTGTGGNIQYF
TRBV30	10	NA	NA	TRBJ1-2	TGTGCCGGAAGGGAGGATGGCTACACCTTC	CAGREDGYTF
TRBV5-1	15	NA	TRBD1	TRBJ1-2	TGCGCCAGCAGCCCTGGACAGGGGCGAAACTATGGCTACACCTTC	CASSPGQGRNYGYTF
TRBV5-1	14	NA	NA	TRBJ1-1	TGCGCCAGCAGTTACGGGACTTTGAACACTGAAGCTTTCTTT	CASSYGTLNTEAFF
TRBV18	13	NA	NA	TRBJ1-6	TGTGCCAGCTCGCTTGACTTTAATTCACCCCTCCACTTT	CASSLDFNSPLHF
TRBV2	12	NA	NA	TRBJ1-2	TGTGCCAGCAGTTTTCAGGGGAATGGCTACACCTTC	CASSFQGNGYTF
TRBV28	15	NA	TRBD1	TRBJ1-3	TGTGCCAGCAGCCCACCCGGGACAGAGGGAAACACCATATATTTT	CASSPPGTEGNTIYF
TRBV19	14	NA	NA	TRBJ1-5	TGTGCCAGTAGTATACCGGGTAGCAATCAGCCCCAGCATTTT	CASSIPGSNQPQHF
TRBV27	13	NA	NA	TRBJ1-1	TGTGCCAGCAGTTTCAGGGGAGGGACTGAAGCTTTCTTT	CASSFRGGTEAFF
TRBV5-1	15	NA	TRBD1	TRBJ1-6	TGCGCCAGCAGCGAAACCACGACAGGGACCTCACCCCTCCACTTT	CASSETTTGTSPLHF
TRBV4-1	18	NA	NA	TRBJ1-3	TGCGCCAGCAGCCTCCTGCTGGTCGGGACTGGGTCTGGAAACACCATATATTTT	CASSLLLVGTGSGNTIYF
TRBV28	15	NA	TRBD1	TRBJ2-7	TGTGCCAGCAGTTTAGGGGCAGGGGGCGGCTACGAGCAGTACTTC	CASSLGAGGGYEQYF
TRBV5-8	14	few	NA	TRBJ1-4	TGTGCCAGCAGCTTGGTGCAGGGAAATGAAAAACTGTTTTTT	CASSLVQGNEKLFF